These 24 T cell receptor beta chains were all obtained from the same sample, sequenced in a study of blood T cell repertoires in COVID-19. The data were produced by immunoSEQ multiplex PCR, yet TCRdb's version contains in-frame clones alone and is incomplete. The table shows fewer than 500,000 clones, with around 87% occurring only once. The specimen sequenced was PBMCs or T cells enriched from blood (not recorded which). The receptors were sampled from a man younger than 40 who had recovered from COVID-19.

This chain links TRBV5-4 with TRBJ2-1; 9 nucleotides line up with TRBD2. Germline lookup yields CDR1 SGHNT and CDR2 YYREEE (reference sequence). Losses at the gene ends were 4 bases for V and 8 bases for J; bases not matched to a gene: 16. The CDR3 is 17 residues long. The CDR3 region is CASSPIVAGGPVDEQFF. In DNA, the CDR3 is TGTGCCAGCAGCCCCATTGTGGCGGGAGGGCCGGTGGATGAGCAGTTCTTC.

The rearrangement uses TRBV4-1 and TRBJ2-2; 7 bases fit TRBD2. The CDR3 consists of 14 residues. The trim removed 0 bases at V and 7 bases at J, leaving 2 bases unmatched. Germline V gene sequence: CDR1 MGHRA, CDR2 YSYEKL. This CDR3 reads CASSQDWGGGELFF. The CDR3 bases are TGCGCCAGCAGCCAAGATTGGGGGGGCGGGGAGCTGTTTTTT.

J is TRBJ2-6 and V is TRBV9; D is perhaps TRBD1 (6 bases). V lost 0 bases to trimming and J lost 0 bases, with 13 bases between them. The CDR3 spans 18 residues. CDR1 is SGDLS and CDR2 is YYNGEE in the germline V gene. The CDR3 is CASSVDPRGHSGANVLTF. The CDR3 DNA reads TGTGCCAGCAGCGTAGATCCCAGGGGCCACTCTGGGGCCAACGTCCTGACTTTC.

This clone was seen just once. This rearrangement joins TRBV19 to TRBJ1-6, with D perhaps TRBD1 (6 bases). The CDR3 has 15 amino acids. Trimming removed 5 bases from V and 5 bases from J, with 13 bases in between. Germline V gene sequence: CDR1 LNHDA, CDR2 SQIVND (reference sequence). The CDR3 region is CASSFPGHNNSPLHF. CDR3 nucleotides: TGTGCCAGTAGTTTCCCGGGACACAATAATTCACCCCTCCACTTT.

The rearrangement uses TRBV24-1 and TRBJ2-3, with no clear D. The CDR3 extends over 15 amino acids. Looked up from germline, CDR1 is KGHDR and CDR2 is SFDVKD. Trimming stripped 4 bases from V and 0 bases from J, with 10 bases between. CDR3 nucleotides: TGTGCCACCAGTGACTACCTTTCTAGCACAGATACGCAGTATTTT. It codes for CATSDYLSSTDTQYF.

The V and J genes are TRBV3-1 (or the pseudogene TRBV3-2) and TRBJ1-3; no firm D call. V was trimmed by 4 bases and J by 0 bases, leaving 13 bases between them. The CDR3 sequence is 16 residues long. The germline V gene encodes CDR1 LGHDT and CDR2 YNNKEL (reference sequence). The CDR3 region is CASSRPQVYSGNTIYF. CDR3 sequence (DNA): TGTGCCAGCAGCCGACCTCAGGTCTACTCTGGAAACACCATATATTTT.

This chain links TRBV28 with TRBJ2-5; 13 bases are shared with TRBD2. This CDR3 comprises 19 residues. V shed 2 bases and J 4 bases; nucleotides not matched to a gene: 13. Germline loops: CDR1 MDHEN, CDR2 SYDVKM. The CDR3 spells CASSLLTRTSGSRGETQYF. The CDR3 DNA reads as TGTGCCAGCAGTTTACTCACTAGGACTAGCGGGAGCCGCGGAGAGACCCAGTACTTC.

The V call is TRBV28, the J call TRBJ1-6; D is ambiguous. The V gene lost 6 bases and the J gene lost 2 bases, with 14 bases spanning the gap. The V gene's germline CDR1 is MDHEN and CDR2 SYDVKM. The CDR3 loop spans 16 amino acids. In nucleotides, the CDR3 is TGTGCCAGCAGGTCCCGTAGGAGGGCCTATAATTCACCCCTCCACTTT. Translating gives CASRSRRRAYNSPLHF.

A few counts support this clone. This chain links TRBV3-1 (or the pseudogene TRBV3-2) with TRBJ2-7; tentatively, D is TRBD2 (6 bases). CDR3 length: 15 amino acids. Germline loops: CDR1 LGHDT, CDR2 YNNKEL (reference sequence). With 3 bases removed from V and 3 bases from J, the gap between germline ends came to 15 bases. The DNA of the CDR3 is TGTGCCAGCAGCCAGGGTCCGGGGCGGGACTACGAGCAGTACTTC. Translated: CASSQGPGRDYEQYF.

The genes are TRBV5-1 and TRBJ2-1, with TRBD1 as a possible D gene (6 bases). This CDR3 is built from 14 residues. The germline V gene has CDR1 SGHRS and CDR2 YFSETQ. V gave up 5 bases and J gave up 5 bases, with 14 bases separating them. Here the CDR3 reads CASSLQGINNEQFF. For the CDR3, the DNA is TGCGCCAGCAGTTTGCAGGGGATCAACAATGAGCAGTTCTTC.

The V and J genes are TRBV3-1 (or the pseudogene TRBV3-2) and TRBJ1-1, with a tentative D call TRBD1 (5 bases). The germline gives CDR1 LGHDT, CDR2 YNNKEL (reference sequence). The CDR3 extends over 13 amino acids. V dropped 8 bases and J dropped 1 base, with 11 bases sitting between them. CDR3 protein: CASQRGGNTEAFF. The CDR3 DNA follows: TGTGCCAGCCAAAGGGGCGGGAACACTGAAGCTTTCTTT.

The V gene is TRBV29-1, the J gene TRBJ2-7; the D is unclear. V lost 4 bases to trimming and J lost 0 bases, with 7 bases between them. This CDR3 is 12 amino acids long. CDR1 and CDR2 from the germline V gene are SQVTM and ANQGSEA. The CDR3 region is CSVGRSSYEQYF. The CDR3 nucleotides are TGCAGCGTTGGTAGGAGCTCCTACGAGCAGTACTTC.

The V and J genes are TRBV28 and TRBJ2-2; TRBD1 aligns across 10 bases. After removal of 7 bases from V and 3 bases from J, the junction contained 17 bases not matched to a gene. CDR3 length equals 19 residues. CDR1 MDHEN and CDR2 SYDVKM come from the germline V gene. The CDR3 protein is CASKMPGQGNPRDTGELFF. The CDR3 DNA reads as TGTGCCAGCAAAATGCCGGGACAGGGGAACCCACGTGACACCGGGGAGCTGTTTTTT. The whole variable domain, remainder taken from reference TRBV28 and TRBJ2-2, is DVKVTQSSRYLVKRTGEKVFLECVQDMDHENMFWYRQDPGLGLRLIYFSYDVKMKEKGDIPEGYSVSREKKERFSLILESASTNQTSMYLCASKMPGQGNPRDTGELFFGEGSRLTVL.

The CDR3 region has the DNA TGTGCCAGCTCTCTGGAGGGGAATTCACCCCTCCACTTT. As protein: CASSLEGNSPLHF. This chain uses TRBV28 with TRBJ1-6, with D possibly being TRBD1 (5 bases). The CDR3 totals 13 residues. The ends were cut back, 8 bases at V and 7 bases at J, with 12 bases in the middle. Germline V gives CDR1 MDHEN, CDR2 SYDVKM.

This chain links TRBV12-3 or TRBV12-4 with TRBJ1-5; D gene uncertain. The CDR3 has 12 residues. Trimming took 6 bases from V and 7 from J, leaving 10 bases between them. The CDR3 bases are TGTGCCAGCAGGTATGGAGGCCAGCCCCAGCATTTT. As protein: CASRYGGQPQHF.

The chain has TRBV12-5 and TRBJ2-1; 8 bases align to TRBD2. Trimming took 4 bases from V and 7 from J; bases not matched to a gene: 9. The CDR3 length is 15 residues. Germline CDR1 is LGHNT and CDR2 is FRNRAP. Here the CDR3 reads CASGSPGGLENEQFF. CDR3 in DNA: TGTGCTAGTGGTTCCCCGGGGGGACTAGAGAATGAGCAGTTCTTC. The entire variable domain, with the rest obtained from reference TRBV12-5 and TRBJ2-1, is as follows: DARVTQTPRHKVTEMGQEVTMRCQPILGHNTVFWYRQTMMQGLELLAYFRNRAPLDDSGMPKDRFSAEMPDATLATLKIQPSEPRDSAVYFCASGSPGGLENEQFFGPGTRLTVL.

CDR3 bases: TGTGCCAGCAAGCGGGGGGCTTGGACCGGGGAGCTGTTTTTT. It codes for CASKRGAWTGELFF. The rearrangement links TRBV6-7 to TRBJ2-2, with 9 bases fitting TRBD2. TRBV6-7 is an ORF; its function is uncertain. The CDR3 spans 14 residues. The ends lost 7 bases at V and 5 bases at J; junction bases unmatched: 5.

The chain uses TRBV30 and TRBJ2-3; no clear D gene. Per the germline V gene, CDR1 is GTSNPN and CDR2 is SVGIG (reference sequence). V was shortened by 1 base and J by 5 bases, with 16 bases between the two germline ends. This CDR3 has 15 amino acids. DNA for the CDR3: TGTGCCTGGAGTGCCGGCCTCGCGGTGGGAGATACGCAGTATTTT. Amino acids: CAWSAGLAVGDTQYF.

Note on this clone: Distinct nucleotide sequences in the sample also encode this CDR3. The chain has TRBV27 and TRBJ1-2; possibly TRBD1 for D (5 bases). CDR3 size: 13 residues. Trimming left V 2 bases short and J 2 bases short, with 6 bases between. In germline, CDR1 is MNHEY, CDR2 SMNVEV (reference sequence). CDR3 in DNA: TGTGCCAGCAGTTTAACAGGCAACTATGGCTACACCTTC. Translating gives CASSLTGNYGYTF.

V usage is TRBV28 and J usage is TRBJ2-1, with TRBD2 matching 10 bases. V trimming: 3 bases; J trimming: 0 bases; junction bases outside the gene matches: 5. CDR3 length: 17 residues. Germline-derived CDR1 and CDR2 are MDHEN and SYDVKM. CDR3 sequence (DNA): TGTGCCAGCAGTTTGTGGACTAGCGGCATCTCCTACAATGAGCAGTTCTTC. Its protein product is CASSLWTSGISYNEQFF. The entire variable domain, with the rest obtained from reference TRBV28 and TRBJ2-1, is as follows: DVKVTQSSRYLVKRTGEKVFLECVQDMDHENMFWYRQDPGLGLRLIYFSYDVKMKEKGDIPEGYSVSREKKERFSLILESASTNQTSMYLCASSLWTSGISYNEQFFGPGTRLTVL.

The chain employs TRBV19 and TRBJ2-1; 7 positions agree with TRBD1. CDR3 length equals 14 residues. CDR1 is LNHDA, CDR2 SQIVND, per germline (reference sequence). V lost 7 bases and J lost 3; bases outside the gene matches: 6. The CDR3 here is CASTTGTDYNEQFF. The CDR3 bases are TGTGCCAGTACGACCGGGACAGACTACAATGAGCAGTTCTTC.

The rearrangement uses TRBV28 and TRBJ1-4; 11 bases are shared with TRBD1. This CDR3 has 16 amino acids. V dropped 5 bases and J dropped 4; count of bases not matched to a gene: 6. In germline, CDR1 is MDHEN, CDR2 SYDVKM. The CDR3, as DNA: TGTGCCAGCAGTCACGGGACAGGGGGGAATAATGAAAAACTGTTTTTT. Translation gives CASSHGTGGNNEKLFF.

This rearrangement joins TRBV28 to TRBJ1-2; D gene unclear. This CDR3 is 13 amino acids long. The V end was cut by 6 bases, the J end by 4 bases, with 12 bases between. Looked up from germline, CDR1 is MDHEN and CDR2 is SYDVKM. CDR3 protein: CASRATLAYGYTF. DNA for the CDR3: TGTGCCAGCAGAGCCACACTAGCCTATGGCTACACCTTC.

The rearrangement links TRBV11-2 to TRBJ1-3; D is possibly TRBD1 (5 bases). Trimming cost V 1 base and J 0 bases, with 16 bases left between them. CDR3 length: 18 residues. CDR1 SGHAT and CDR2 FQNNGV come from the germline V gene. CDR3 region: CASSLGRGQALSGNTIYF. CDR3 bases: TGTGCCAGCAGCTTAGGGAGGGGCCAGGCACTCTCTGGAAACACCATATATTTT.